This TCR beta chain was documented in a study of CD8+CD57+ T cells in acquired aplastic anemia. Genomic DNA acted as the template from which TCR beta VDJ combination and CDR3 sequence profiling were carried out. TCRdb independently ran MiXCR on the reads; one entry per CDR3 protein. Here the sample spans some 160,000 distinct CDR3 sequences, approximately 51% being singletons. At least ten counts were recorded for this clonotype. Antigen: not known. V lost 2 bases and J lost 7, with 9 bases in between. Germline V CDR1 and CDR2: LNHNV, YYDKDF (reference sequence). This CDR3 contains 14 residues. Patients chosen for sequencing had shown CD8+CD57+ cell expansion by flow cytometry. Findings of the study overall: About 30 shared CD8+ CDR3s appeared highly expressed within patients' immunodominant clones.

The chain carries TRBV15 and TRBJ1-6; D not resolved. This sequence originates from a human donor with aplastic anemia. Sequencing was carried out using sorted CD4+, CD8+, or CD8+CD57+ T cells (not recorded which) from PBMCs. Here the CDR3 DNA reads TGTGCCACCAGCAGATCGGGCCTCAATTCACCCCTCCACTTT. This gives the protein CATSRSGLNSPLHF.